The present TCR beta chain was sequenced within a study of cytomegalovirus exposure and HLA in healthy donors. V was cut by 4 bases and J by 4 bases, with 18 bases left in between. Germline lookup yields CDR1 SGHNT and CDR2 YYREEE (reference sequence). The CDR3 spans 16 residues. Both 60 Vbeta primers and 13 Jbeta primers went into the PCR. Assay used: immunoSEQ multiplex PCR; TCRdb lists only in-frame clones, some missing. This sample has about 140,000 clones, with about 80% found just once. The chain links TRBV5-4 to TRBJ1-5, with D possibly TRBD1 on 5 matching bases. The sequence was collected from a man aged 35 to 55 in good health and CMV-seropositive. The sequenced material came from PBMCs. The CDR3 bases are TGTGCCAGCAGCCTTCAGGGCGGGATCCTTAATCAGCCCCAGCATTTT. This gives the protein CASSLQGGILNQPQHF.